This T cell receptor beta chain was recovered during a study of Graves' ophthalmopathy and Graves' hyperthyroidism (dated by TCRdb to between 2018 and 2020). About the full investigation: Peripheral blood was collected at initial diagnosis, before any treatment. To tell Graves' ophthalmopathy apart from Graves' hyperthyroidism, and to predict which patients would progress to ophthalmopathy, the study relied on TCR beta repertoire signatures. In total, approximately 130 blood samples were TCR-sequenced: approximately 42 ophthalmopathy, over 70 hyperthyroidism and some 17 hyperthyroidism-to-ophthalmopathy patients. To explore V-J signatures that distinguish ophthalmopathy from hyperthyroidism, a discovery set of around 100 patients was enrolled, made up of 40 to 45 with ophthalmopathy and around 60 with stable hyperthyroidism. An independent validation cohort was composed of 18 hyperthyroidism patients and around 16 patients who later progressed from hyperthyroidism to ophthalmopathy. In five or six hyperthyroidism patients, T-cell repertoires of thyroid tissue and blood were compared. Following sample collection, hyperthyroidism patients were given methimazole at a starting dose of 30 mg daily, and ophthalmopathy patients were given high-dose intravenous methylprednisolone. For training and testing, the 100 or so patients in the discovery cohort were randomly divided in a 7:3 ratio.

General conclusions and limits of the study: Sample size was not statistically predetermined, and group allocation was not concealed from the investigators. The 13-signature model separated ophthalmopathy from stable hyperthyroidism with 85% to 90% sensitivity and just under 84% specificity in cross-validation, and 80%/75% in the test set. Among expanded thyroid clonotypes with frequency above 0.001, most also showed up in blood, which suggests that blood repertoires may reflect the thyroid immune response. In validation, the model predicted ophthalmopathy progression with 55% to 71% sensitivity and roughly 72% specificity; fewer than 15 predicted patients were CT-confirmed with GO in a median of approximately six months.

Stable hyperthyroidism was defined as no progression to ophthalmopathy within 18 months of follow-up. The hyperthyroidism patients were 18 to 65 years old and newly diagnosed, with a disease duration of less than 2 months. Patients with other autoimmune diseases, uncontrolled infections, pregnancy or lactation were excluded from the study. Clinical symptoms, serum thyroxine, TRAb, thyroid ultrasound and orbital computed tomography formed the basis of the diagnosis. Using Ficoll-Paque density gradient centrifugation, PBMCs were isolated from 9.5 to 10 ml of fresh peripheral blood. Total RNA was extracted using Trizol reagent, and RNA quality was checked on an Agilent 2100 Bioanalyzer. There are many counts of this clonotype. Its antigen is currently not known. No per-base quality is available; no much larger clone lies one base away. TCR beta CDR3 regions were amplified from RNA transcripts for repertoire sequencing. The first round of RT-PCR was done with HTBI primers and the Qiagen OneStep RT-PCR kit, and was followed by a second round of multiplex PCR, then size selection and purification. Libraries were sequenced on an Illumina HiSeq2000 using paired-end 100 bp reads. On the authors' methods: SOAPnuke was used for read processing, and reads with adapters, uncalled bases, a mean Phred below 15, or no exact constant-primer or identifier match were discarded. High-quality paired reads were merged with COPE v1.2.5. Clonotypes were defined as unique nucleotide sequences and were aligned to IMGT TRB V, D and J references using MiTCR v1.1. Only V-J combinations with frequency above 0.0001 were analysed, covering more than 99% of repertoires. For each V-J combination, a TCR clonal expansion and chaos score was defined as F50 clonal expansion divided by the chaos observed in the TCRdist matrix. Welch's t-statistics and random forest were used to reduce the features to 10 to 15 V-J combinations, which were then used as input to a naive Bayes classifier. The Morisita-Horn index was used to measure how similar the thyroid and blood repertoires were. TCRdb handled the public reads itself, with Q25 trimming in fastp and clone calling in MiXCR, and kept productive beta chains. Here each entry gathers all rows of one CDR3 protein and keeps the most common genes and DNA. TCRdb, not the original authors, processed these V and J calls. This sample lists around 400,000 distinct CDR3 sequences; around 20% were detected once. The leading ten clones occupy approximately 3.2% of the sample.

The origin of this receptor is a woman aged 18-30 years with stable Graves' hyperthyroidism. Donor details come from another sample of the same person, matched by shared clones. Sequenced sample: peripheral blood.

The sequenced DNA: TGTGCCTGGATGAACACCTACGAGCAGTACTTC. Translation gives CAWMNTYEQYF. The sequence is built from TRBV30 and TRBJ2-7; the D gene is unclear. Via the germline V gene (reference sequence), CDR1 is GTSNPN and CDR2 SVGIG. The CDR3 sequence holds 11 residues, the cysteine and phenylalanine included. Left in the record is the CDR3 DNA by itself, 33 bases read in frame from the first base. V sheds 4 bases and J sheds 2 bases, leaving 6 bases between their ends. The variable domain in full, with residues beyond the CDR3 obtained from the reference TRBV30 and TRBJ2-7 genes, is SQTIHQWPATLVQPVGSPLSLECTVEGTSNPNLYWYRQAAGRGLQLLFYSVGIGQISSEVPQNLSASRPQDRQFILSSKKLLLSDSGFYLCAWMNTYEQYFGPGTRLTVT.